This T cell receptor (beta chain) was retrieved from a study of T cells after yellow fever vaccination. Study-wide context: Researchers used SMART-Seq v4 Ultra Low Input to prepare fractions that had low cell numbers. Study outcomes and limitations: From the bulk population, abundant clonotypes could contaminate and appear within FACS-sorted repertoires.

Regarding this clonotype: A read error may be the cause here, since a much bigger clone is one base away.

The CDR3 has 16 residues. Germline lookup yields CDR1 DFQATT and CDR2 SNEGSKA (reference sequence). Synthesis of TCR cDNA relied on 5'RACE template switching, which attached a universal primer site and UMIs. MiXCR was run by TCRdb on the 5' RACE reads, yielding one entry per CDR3 protein. The table has 75,000 to 100,000 distinct CDR3 sequences, 8% to 10% seen once; the top ten hold around 17%. This chain uses TRBV20-1 with TRBJ1-1; 9 nucleotides line up with TRBD1. This clonotype was obtained from a man between 18 and 35 years old who received the YFV17D yellow fever vaccine. Sequences were derived from CD8+ T cells not binding an NS4B(214-222) dextramer, sorted from PBMCs, sampled more than 13 days after the first yellow fever vaccination. The CDR3: CCARDPQGQGSTEAFF. The CDR3 region has the DNA TGCTGTGCTAGAGATCCGCAGGGACAGGGAAGCACTGAAGCTTTCTTT.